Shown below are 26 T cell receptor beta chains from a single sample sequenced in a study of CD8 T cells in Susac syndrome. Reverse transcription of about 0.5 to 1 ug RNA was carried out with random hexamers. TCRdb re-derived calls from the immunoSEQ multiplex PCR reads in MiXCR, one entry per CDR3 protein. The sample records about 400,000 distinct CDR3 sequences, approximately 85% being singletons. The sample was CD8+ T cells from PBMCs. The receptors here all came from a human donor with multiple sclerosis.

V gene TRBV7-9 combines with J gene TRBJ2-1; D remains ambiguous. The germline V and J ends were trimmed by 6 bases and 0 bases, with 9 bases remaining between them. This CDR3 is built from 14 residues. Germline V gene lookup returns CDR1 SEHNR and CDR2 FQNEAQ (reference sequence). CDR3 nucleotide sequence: TGTGCCAGCAGTTTGTTGAGCTCCTACAATGAGCAGTTCTTC. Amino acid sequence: CASSLLSSYNEQFF.

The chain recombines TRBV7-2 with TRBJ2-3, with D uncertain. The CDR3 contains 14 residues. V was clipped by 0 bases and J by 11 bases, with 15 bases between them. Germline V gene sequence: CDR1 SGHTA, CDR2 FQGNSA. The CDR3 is CASSLAALPSMQYF. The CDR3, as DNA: TGTGCCAGCAGCTTAGCAGCACTACCCAGTATGCAGTATTTT.

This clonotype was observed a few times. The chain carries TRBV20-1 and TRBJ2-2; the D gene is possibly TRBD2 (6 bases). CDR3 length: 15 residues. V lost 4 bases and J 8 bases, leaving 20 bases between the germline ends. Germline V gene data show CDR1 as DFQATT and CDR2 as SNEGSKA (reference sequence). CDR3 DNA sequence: TGCAGTGCTACTTCGGGGTGGAGGGGTTTGGGGGAGCTGTTTTTT. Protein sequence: CSATSGWRGLGELFF.

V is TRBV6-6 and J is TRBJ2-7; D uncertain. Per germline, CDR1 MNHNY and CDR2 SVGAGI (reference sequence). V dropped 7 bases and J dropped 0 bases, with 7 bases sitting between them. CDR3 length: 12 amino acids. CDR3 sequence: CASTDHSYEQYF. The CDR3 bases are TGTGCCAGCACCGACCACTCCTACGAGCAGTACTTC.

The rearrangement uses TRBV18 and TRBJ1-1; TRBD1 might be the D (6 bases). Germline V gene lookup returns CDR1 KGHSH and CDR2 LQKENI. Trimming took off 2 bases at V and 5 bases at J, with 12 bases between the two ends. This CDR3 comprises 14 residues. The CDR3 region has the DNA TGTGCCAGCTCACCAGGGTCAGGGGTAACTGAAGCTTTCTTT. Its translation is CASSPGSGVTEAFF. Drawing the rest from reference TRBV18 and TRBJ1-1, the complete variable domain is NAGVMQNPRHLVRRRGQEARLRCSPMKGHSHVYWYRQLPEEGLKFMVYLQKENIIDESGMPKERFSAEFPKEGPSILRIQQVVRGDSAAYFCASSPGSGVTEAFFGQGTRLTVV.

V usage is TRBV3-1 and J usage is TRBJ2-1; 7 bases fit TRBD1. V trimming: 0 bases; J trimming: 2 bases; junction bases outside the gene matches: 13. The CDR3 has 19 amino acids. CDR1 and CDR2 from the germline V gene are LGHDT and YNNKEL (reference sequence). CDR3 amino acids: CASSQDRSVGTATYNEQFF. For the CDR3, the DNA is TGTGCCAGCAGCCAAGATAGGTCCGTAGGGACAGCAACCTACAATGAGCAGTTCTTC.

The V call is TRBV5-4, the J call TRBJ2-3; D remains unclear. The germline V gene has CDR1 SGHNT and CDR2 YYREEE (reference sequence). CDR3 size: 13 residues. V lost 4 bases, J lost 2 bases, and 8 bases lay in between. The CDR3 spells CASSHDPTDTQYF. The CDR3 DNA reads TGTGCCAGCAGCCACGACCCCACAGATACGCAGTATTTT. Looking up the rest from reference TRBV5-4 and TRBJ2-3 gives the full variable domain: ETGVTQSPTHLIKTRGQQVTLRCSSQSGHNTVSWYQQALGQGPQFIFQYYREEENGRGNFPPRFSGLQFPNYSSELNVNALELDDSALYLCASSHDPTDTQYFGPGTRLTVL.

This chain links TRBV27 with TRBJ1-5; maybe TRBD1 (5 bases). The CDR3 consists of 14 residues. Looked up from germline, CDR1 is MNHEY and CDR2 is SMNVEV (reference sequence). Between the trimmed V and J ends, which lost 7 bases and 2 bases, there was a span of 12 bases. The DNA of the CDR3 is TGTGCCAGCAAGGCGGGGGAGGGCAATCAGCCCCAGCATTTT. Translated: CASKAGEGNQPQHF.

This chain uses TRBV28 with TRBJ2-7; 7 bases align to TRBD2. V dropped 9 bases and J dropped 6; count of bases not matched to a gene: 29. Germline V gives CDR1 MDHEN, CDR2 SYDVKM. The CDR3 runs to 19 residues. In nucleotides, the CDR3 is TGTGCCAGTAATCCCTTTTTATCCGAGCGGGACCCCAGACGGGGCGAGCAGTACTTC. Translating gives CASNPFLSERDPRRGEQYF.

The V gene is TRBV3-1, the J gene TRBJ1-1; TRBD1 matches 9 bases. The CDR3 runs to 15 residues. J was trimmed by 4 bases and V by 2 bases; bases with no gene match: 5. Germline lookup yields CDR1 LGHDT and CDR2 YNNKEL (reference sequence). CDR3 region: CASSQNDRGSTEAFF. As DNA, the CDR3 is TGTGCCAGCAGCCAAAACGACAGGGGGAGCACTGAAGCTTTCTTT.

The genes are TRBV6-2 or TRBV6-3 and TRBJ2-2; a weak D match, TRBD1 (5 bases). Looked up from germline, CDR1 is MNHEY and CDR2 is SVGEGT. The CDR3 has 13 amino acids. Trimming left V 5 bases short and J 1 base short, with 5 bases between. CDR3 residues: CASSTGNTGELFF. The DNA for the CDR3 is TGTGCCAGCAGTACAGGGAACACCGGGGAGCTGTTTTTT.

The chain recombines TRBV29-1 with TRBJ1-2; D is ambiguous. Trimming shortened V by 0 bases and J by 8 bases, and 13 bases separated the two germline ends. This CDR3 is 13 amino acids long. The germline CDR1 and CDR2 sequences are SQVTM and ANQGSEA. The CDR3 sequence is CSVEDEDGGGYTF. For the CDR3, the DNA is TGCAGCGTTGAAGACGAAGACGGTGGAGGCTACACCTTC.

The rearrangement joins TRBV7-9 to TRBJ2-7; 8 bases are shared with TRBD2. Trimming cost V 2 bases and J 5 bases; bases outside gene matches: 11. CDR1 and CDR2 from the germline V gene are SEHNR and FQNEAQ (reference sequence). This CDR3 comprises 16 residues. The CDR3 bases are TGTGCCAGCAGCTTACCGCCGCGGGAGGATCGCCACGAGCAGTACTTC. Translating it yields CASSLPPREDRHEQYF.

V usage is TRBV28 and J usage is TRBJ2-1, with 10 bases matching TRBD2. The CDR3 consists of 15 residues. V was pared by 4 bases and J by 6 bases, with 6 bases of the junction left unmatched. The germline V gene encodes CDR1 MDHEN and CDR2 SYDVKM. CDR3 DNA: TGTGCCAGCAGTTCCGGACTAGCGGAGCTCAATGAGCAGTTCTTC. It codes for CASSSGLAELNEQFF.

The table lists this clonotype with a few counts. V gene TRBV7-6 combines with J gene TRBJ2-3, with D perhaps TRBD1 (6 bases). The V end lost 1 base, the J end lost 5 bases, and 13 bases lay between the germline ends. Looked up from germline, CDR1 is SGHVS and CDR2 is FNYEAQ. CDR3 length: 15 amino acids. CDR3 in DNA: TGTGCCAGCAGCTTAGTAGGGGGAGTAGGAGATACGCAGTATTTT. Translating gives CASSLVGGVGDTQYF.

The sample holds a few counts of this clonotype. The CDR3 sequence: CASSSMATSVYEQYF. CDR3 DNA sequence: TGTGCCAGCAGCTCAATGGCGACTAGCGTTTACGAGCAGTACTTC. The rearrangement joins TRBV7-9 to TRBJ2-7, with TRBD2 matching 8 bases. CDR1 and CDR2 from the germline V gene are SEHNR and FQNEAQ (reference sequence). V shed 4 bases, J shed 4 bases, and the junction held 9 bases outside the gene matches. The CDR3 totals 15 residues.

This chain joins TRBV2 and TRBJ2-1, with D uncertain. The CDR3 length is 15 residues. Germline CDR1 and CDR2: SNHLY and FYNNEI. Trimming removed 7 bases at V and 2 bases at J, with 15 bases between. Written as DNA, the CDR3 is TGTGCCAGCATAACCGGAACTAAGGCCTACAATGAGCAGTTCTTC. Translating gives CASITGTKAYNEQFF. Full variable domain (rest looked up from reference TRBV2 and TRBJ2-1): EPEVTQTPSHQVTQMGQEVILRCVPISNHLYFYWYRQILGQKVEFLVSFYNNEISEKSEIFDDQFSVERPDGSNFTLKIRSTKLEDSAMYFCASITGTKAYNEQFFGPGTRLTVL.

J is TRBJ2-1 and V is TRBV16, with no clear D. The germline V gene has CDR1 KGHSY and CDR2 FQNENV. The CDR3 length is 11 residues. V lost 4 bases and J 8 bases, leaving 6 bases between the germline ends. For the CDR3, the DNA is TGTGCCAGCAGCCTAATCTATGAGCAGTTCTTC. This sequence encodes CASSLIYEQFF.

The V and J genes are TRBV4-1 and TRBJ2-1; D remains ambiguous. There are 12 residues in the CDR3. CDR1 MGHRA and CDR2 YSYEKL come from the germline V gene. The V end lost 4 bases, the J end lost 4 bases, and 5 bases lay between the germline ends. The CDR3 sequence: CASSRQYNEQFF. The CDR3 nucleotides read TGCGCCAGCAGCCGGCAGTACAATGAGCAGTTCTTC.

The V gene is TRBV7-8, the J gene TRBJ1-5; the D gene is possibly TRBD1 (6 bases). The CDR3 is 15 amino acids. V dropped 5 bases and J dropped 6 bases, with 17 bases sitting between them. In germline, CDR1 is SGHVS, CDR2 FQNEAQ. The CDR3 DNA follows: TGTGCCAGCAGCCACGCCGGGACAACGAGTCAGCCCCAGCATTTT. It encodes CASSHAGTTSQPQHF. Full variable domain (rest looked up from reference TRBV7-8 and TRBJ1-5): GAGVSQSPRYKVAKRGQDVALRCDPISGHVSLFWYQQALGQGPEFLTYFQNEAQLDKSGLPSDRFFAERPEGSVSTLKIQRTQQEDSAVYLCASSHAGTTSQPQHFGDGTRLSIL.

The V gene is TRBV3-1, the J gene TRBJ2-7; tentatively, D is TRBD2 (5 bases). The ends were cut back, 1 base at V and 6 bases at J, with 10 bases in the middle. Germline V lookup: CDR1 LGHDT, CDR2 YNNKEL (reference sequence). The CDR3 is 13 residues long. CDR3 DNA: TGTGCCAGCAGCCAAGGGACTTTCGGCGAGCAGTACTTC. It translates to CASSQGTFGEQYF.

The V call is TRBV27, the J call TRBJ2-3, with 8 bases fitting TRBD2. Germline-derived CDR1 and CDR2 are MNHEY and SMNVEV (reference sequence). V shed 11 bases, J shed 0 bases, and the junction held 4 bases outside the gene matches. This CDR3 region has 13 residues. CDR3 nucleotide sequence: TGTGCCTCCGGGGGGGGTAGCACAGATACGCAGTATTTT. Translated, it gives CASGGGSTDTQYF.

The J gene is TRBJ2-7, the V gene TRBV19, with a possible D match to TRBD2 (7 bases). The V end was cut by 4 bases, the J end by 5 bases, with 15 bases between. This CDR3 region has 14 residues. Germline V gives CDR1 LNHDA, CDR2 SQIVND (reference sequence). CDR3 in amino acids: CASSTGEGRNEQYF. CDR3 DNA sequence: TGTGCCAGTAGTACAGGGGAGGGGAGGAACGAGCAGTACTTC.

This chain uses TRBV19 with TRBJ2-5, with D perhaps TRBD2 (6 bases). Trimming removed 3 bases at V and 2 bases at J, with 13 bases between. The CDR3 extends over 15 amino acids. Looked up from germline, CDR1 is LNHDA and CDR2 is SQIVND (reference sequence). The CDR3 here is CASSITAGGQETQYF. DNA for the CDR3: TGTGCCAGTAGTATTACGGCAGGAGGGCAAGAGACCCAGTACTTC.

CDR3 coding DNA: TGTGCCAGCAGCTTAGGCTCTTGGACTGGTGCTGTAGCTTTCTTT. Translated, it gives CASSLGSWTGAVAFF. V and J are TRBV13 and TRBJ1-1; D is unresolved. The V end lost 0 bases, the J end lost 10 bases, and 18 bases lay between the germline ends. Germline lookup yields CDR1 PRHDT and CDR2 FYEKMQ (reference sequence). The CDR3 has 15 amino acids.

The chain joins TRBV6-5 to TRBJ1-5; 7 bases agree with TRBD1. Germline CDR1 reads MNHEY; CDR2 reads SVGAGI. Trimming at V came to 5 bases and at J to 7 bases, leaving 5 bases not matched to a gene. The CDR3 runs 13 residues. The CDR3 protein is CASSKTGNQPQHF. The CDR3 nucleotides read TGTGCCAGCAGTAAGACAGGGAACCAGCCCCAGCATTTT.